The 11 T cell receptor beta chains reported below all come from one sample, sequenced in a study of blood T cell repertoires in COVID-19. This table comes from immunoSEQ multiplex PCR, and its TCRdb copy is limited to in-frame clones, with some not included. This sample has around 99,000 clones, with 70% to 80% found just once. Specimen: peripheral blood. These receptors all stem from an elderly woman with active or convalescent COVID-19.

This rearrangement joins TRBV28 to TRBJ1-2; TRBD1 matches 9 bases. The CDR3 contains 14 residues. Germline V gene data show CDR1 as MDHEN and CDR2 as SYDVKM. Trimming took 3 bases from V and 6 from J; bases not matched to a gene: 5. The CDR3 is CASSLDRGINGYTF. CDR3 DNA sequence: TGTGCCAGCAGTTTGGACAGGGGTATAAATGGCTACACCTTC.

This chain links TRBV7-2 with TRBJ1-3; D gene ambiguous. CDR1 is SGHTA and CDR2 is FQGNSA in the germline V gene. The V end was cut by 1 base, the J end by 4 bases, with 14 bases between. This CDR3 spans 16 amino acids. CDR3 nucleotides: TGTGCCAGCAGCTTAGATGTTTTTTCATCCGGAAACACCATATATTTT. Encoded protein: CASSLDVFSSGNTIYF.

The rearrangement links TRBV6-5 to TRBJ2-7; 7 bases agree with TRBD2. There are 15 residues in the CDR3. Trimming took 10 bases from V and 2 from J; bases not matched to a gene: 14. The germline CDR1 and CDR2 sequences are MNHEY and SVGAGI. CDR3 DNA: TGTGCCACCGCCCCCCTCGAGCGGGGAACCTACGAGCAGTACTTC. The encoded protein is CATAPLERGTYEQYF.

The CDR3 DNA is TGCGCCAGCAGCCAAGTGACTAGCGGGTACAATGAGCAGTTCTTC. Its protein product is CASSQVTSGYNEQFF. The chain has TRBV4-1 and TRBJ2-1; TRBD2 matches at 10 bases. Germline values: CDR1 MGHRA, CDR2 YSYEKL. The CDR3 has 15 amino acids. V was pared by 1 base and J by 4 bases, with 1 base of the junction left unmatched.

The chain carries TRBV15 and TRBJ2-4; a weak D match, TRBD1 (6 bases). V was clipped by 0 bases and J by 0 bases, with 15 bases between them. This CDR3 is 18 amino acids long. Germline loops: CDR1 LNHNV, CDR2 YYDKDF (reference sequence). The CDR3 DNA is TGTGCCACCAGCAGAGATTACGACAGGTTGGGAGCCAAAAACATTCAGTACTTC. As protein: CATSRDYDRLGAKNIQYF.

The V gene is TRBV11-1, the J gene TRBJ2-7; TRBD1 is a possible D gene (6 bases). Germline CDR1 reads SGHAT; CDR2 reads FQDESV (reference sequence). V lost 3 bases and J 0 bases, leaving 9 bases between the germline ends. The CDR3 consists of 14 residues. In DNA, the CDR3 is TGTGCCAGCAGCTTCGACAGGTTCTCCTACGAGCAGTACTTC. Translating gives CASSFDRFSYEQYF.

The chain combines TRBV28 with TRBJ1-1; TRBD1 matches 7 bases. This CDR3 has 14 amino acids. Looked up from germline, CDR1 is MDHEN and CDR2 is SYDVKM. Germline trimming cut 6 bases from V and 5 bases from J; bases unmatched to any gene: 9. The CDR3 bases are TGTGCCAGCAGCCCAGGGGGGTTTGGGACTGAAGCTTTCTTT. Its protein is CASSPGGFGTEAFF.

The genes are TRBV28 and TRBJ2-5, with 10 bases identical to TRBD2. Germline CDR1 and CDR2: MDHEN and SYDVKM. The CDR3 covers 17 residues. V lost 5 bases, J lost 5 bases, and 14 bases stayed unmatched. This chain's CDR3 is CASSPPESGRVGETQYF. CDR3 DNA: TGTGCCAGCAGTCCTCCAGAGAGCGGGAGGGTCGGTGAGACCCAGTACTTC.

The chain's CDR3 is CASSRQAGGKETQYF. The CDR3, as DNA: TGTGCCAGCAGCCGCCAAGCGGGAGGGAAAGAGACCCAGTACTTC. The chain combines TRBV4-2 with TRBJ2-5; 10 bases fit TRBD2. This CDR3 has 15 amino acids. J gave up 3 bases and V 4 bases, and 5 bases lay outside the gene matches. In germline, CDR1 is LGHNA, CDR2 YNFKEQ.

Turning to this clone: One end of the junction does not line up with germline, which may come from a read error. This chain uses TRBV5-1 with TRBJ2-5; the match to TRBD2 covers 8 bases. The CDR3 sequence is 16 residues long. Germline lookup yields CDR1 SGHRS and CDR2 YFSETQ. Written as DNA, the CDR3 is TGTGCCAGCAGCTCCGTAGCGGGACCCCGGTTGGAGACCCAGTACTTC. Translating it yields CASSSVAGPRLETQYF.

Only one count was recorded for this clone. V usage is TRBV19 and J usage is TRBJ1-2, with TRBD1 matching over 7 bases. The CDR3 runs to 13 residues. CDR1 is LNHDA, CDR2 SQIVND, per germline (reference sequence). V shed 7 bases, J shed 6 bases, and the junction held 8 bases outside the gene matches. CDR3 loop: CASTHDREDGYTF. The DNA of the CDR3 is TGTGCCAGTACCCACGACAGGGAGGATGGCTACACCTTC.